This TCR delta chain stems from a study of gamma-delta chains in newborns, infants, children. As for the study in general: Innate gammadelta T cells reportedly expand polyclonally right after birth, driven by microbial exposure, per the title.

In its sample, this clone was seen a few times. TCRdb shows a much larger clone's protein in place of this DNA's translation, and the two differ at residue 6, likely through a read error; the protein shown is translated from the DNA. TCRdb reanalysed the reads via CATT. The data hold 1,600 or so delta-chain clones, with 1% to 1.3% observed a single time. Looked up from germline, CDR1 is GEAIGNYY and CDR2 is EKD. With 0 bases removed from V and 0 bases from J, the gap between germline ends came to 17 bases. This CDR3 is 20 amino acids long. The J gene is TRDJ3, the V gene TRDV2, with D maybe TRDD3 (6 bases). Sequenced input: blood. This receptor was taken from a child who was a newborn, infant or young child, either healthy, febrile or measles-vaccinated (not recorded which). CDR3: CACDTMASGISSWDTRQMFF. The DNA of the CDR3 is TGTGCCTGTGACACCATGGCCTCGGGGATCAGCTCCTGGGACACCCGACAGATGTTTTTC.